The next 26 T cell receptor beta chains were all read from a single sample in a study of T cell responses to AZD1222 COVID-19 vaccine. The repertoire was sequenced with immunoSEQ multiplex PCR; TCRdb's copy has only in-frame clones and lacks some. The sample consists of more than 95,000 clones, over 90% of them appearing once. This specimen was peripheral blood, taken on day 0 of AZD1222 vaccination. The receptor set was obtained from an adult in good health.

This chain joins TRBV18 and TRBJ2-7; TRBD1 matches 9 bases. J gave up 3 bases and V 3 bases, and 6 bases lay outside the gene matches. Germline values: CDR1 KGHSH, CDR2 LQKENI. This CDR3 is built from 15 residues. The CDR3 is CASSPGQGPNYEQYF. In DNA, the CDR3 is TGTGCCAGCTCACCTGGACAGGGGCCAAACTACGAGCAGTACTTC.

This chain links TRBV9 with TRBJ2-3; TRBD2 matches at 7 bases. Looked up from germline, CDR1 is SGDLS and CDR2 is YYNGEE. J gave up 5 bases and V 0 bases, and 9 bases lay outside the gene matches. The CDR3 consists of 16 residues. CDR3 coding DNA: TGTGCCAGCAGCGTAGATAGCGGGCGGGTTGGAGATACGCAGTATTTT. Its protein is CASSVDSGRVGDTQYF.

The gene calls are TRBV3-1 (or the pseudogene TRBV3-2) and TRBJ2-1; D possibly corresponds to TRBD2 (6 bases). With 4 bases removed from V and 1 base from J, the gap between germline ends came to 14 bases. Per the germline V gene, CDR1 is LGHDT and CDR2 is YNNKEL (reference sequence). The CDR3 is made up of 16 amino acids. CDR3 residues: CASSPSTSSSYNEQFF. For the CDR3, the DNA is TGTGCCAGCAGCCCTTCGACTAGTAGTTCCTACAATGAGCAGTTCTTC.

The V gene is TRBV7-2, the J gene TRBJ2-1; 7 bases agree with TRBD2. The CDR3 runs to 16 residues. Per the germline V gene, CDR1 is SGHTA and CDR2 is FQGNSA. V was pared by 0 bases and J by 8 bases, with 10 bases of the junction left unmatched. The DNA of the CDR3 is TGTGCCAGCAGCTTAGCTAGAATAGCGGGTAGGGATGAGCAGTTCTTC. This translates into CASSLARIAGRDEQFF.

The V gene is TRBV28, the J gene TRBJ1-5, with D uncertain. CDR1 is MDHEN, CDR2 SYDVKM, per germline. This CDR3 contains 14 residues. Trimming removed 3 bases from V and 0 bases from J, with 6 bases in between. CDR3: CASSLGFSNQPQHF. CDR3 bases: TGTGCCAGCAGTTTGGGGTTTAGCAATCAGCCCCAGCATTTT.

V usage is TRBV7-9 and J usage is TRBJ1-2; no definite D call. CDR1 is SEHNR, CDR2 FQNEAQ, per germline (reference sequence). The CDR3 is 15 residues long. V lost 3 bases and J lost 1, with 12 bases in between. CDR3 in DNA: TGTGCCAGCAGCTTCCCCCCTACAGATAACTATGGCTACACCTTC. Protein product: CASSFPPTDNYGYTF. The full variable domain, rest sourced from reference TRBV7-9 and TRBJ1-2, is DTGVSQNPRHKITKRGQNVTFRCDPISEHNRLYWYRQTLGQGPEFLTYFQNEAQLEKSRLLSDRFSAERPKGSFSTLEIQRTEQGDSAMYLCASSFPPTDNYGYTFGSGTRLTVV.

The chain is built from TRBV28 and TRBJ2-7; D gene unclear. Germline V gives CDR1 MDHEN, CDR2 SYDVKM. CDR3 length: 12 residues. Trimming left V 6 bases short and J 5 bases short, with 11 bases between. CDR3 protein: CASSSSSHEQYF. CDR3 nucleotide sequence: TGTGCCAGCAGCTCTAGTTCGCACGAGCAGTACTTC.

V is TRBV30 and J is TRBJ2-3; 7 bases are a match to TRBD2. This CDR3 spans 15 amino acids. V trimming: 0 bases; J trimming: 2 bases; junction bases outside the gene matches: 5. Germline CDR1 GTSNPN, CDR2 SVGIG (reference sequence). DNA for the CDR3: TGTGCCTGGAGTGTTTGGGGGAGGGCCACAGATACGCAGTATTTT. Translation gives CAWSVWGRATDTQYF. Full variable domain (remainder filled in from reference TRBV30 and TRBJ2-3): SQTIHQWPATLVQPVGSPLSLECTVEGTSNPNLYWYRQAAGRGLQLLFYSVGIGQISSEVPQNLSASRPQDRQFILSSKKLLLSDSGFYLCAWSVWGRATDTQYFGPGTRLTVL.

This chain links TRBV5-1 with TRBJ2-7, with 8 bases identical to TRBD2. The J segment lost 5 bases and the V segment lost 3 bases, leaving 13 bases of the junction unmatched. This CDR3 has 16 amino acids. Germline lookup yields CDR1 SGHRS and CDR2 YFSETQ. This chain's CDR3 is CASSSGPGLELNEQYF. In DNA, the CDR3 is TGCGCCAGCAGCTCAGGACCGGGACTAGAACTAAACGAGCAGTACTTC.

The chain carries TRBV4-1 and TRBJ1-5; D possibly corresponds to TRBD1 (6 bases). The V and J ends lost 8 bases and 6 bases respectively, with 20 bases between them. The germline CDR1 and CDR2 sequences are MGHRA and YSYEKL. This CDR3 is 15 amino acids long. The CDR3: CASSVDSRMAQPQHF. DNA for the CDR3: TGCGCCAGCTCCGTGGACAGCCGGATGGCTCAGCCCCAGCATTTT.

The rearrangement joins TRBV6-4 to TRBJ2-3; the D gene is possibly TRBD1 (5 bases). CDR1 is MRHNA, CDR2 SNTAGT, per germline. This CDR3 contains 13 residues. The ends were cut back, 4 bases at V and 2 bases at J, with 7 bases in the middle. The CDR3 spells CASSVGHTDTQYF. The CDR3 DNA is TGTGCCAGCAGTGTGGGGCACACAGATACGCAGTATTTT.

This chain connects TRBV15 to TRBJ2-4; D is possibly TRBD1 (6 bases). Germline V lookup: CDR1 LNHNV, CDR2 YYDKDF (reference sequence). The CDR3 covers 19 residues. Trimming stripped 1 base from V and 0 bases from J, with 19 bases between. Here the CDR3 DNA reads TGTGCCACCAGCAGAGTACGGGACACAAGCCGTTCAGCCAAAAACATTCAGTACTTC. Its protein is CATSRVRDTSRSAKNIQYF.

The chain is built from TRBV29-1 and TRBJ2-5, with TRBD2 identical over 9 bases. This CDR3 comprises 14 residues. V lost 4 bases to trimming and J lost 2 bases; unmatched junction nucleotides: 5. Germline values: CDR1 SQVTM, CDR2 ANQGSEA. CDR3 residues: CSVALSGGQETQYF. Here the CDR3 DNA reads TGCAGCGTTGCCCTTAGCGGGGGTCAAGAGACCCAGTACTTC.

The chain links TRBV25-1 to TRBJ1-2; 9 positions agree with TRBD1. V was clipped by 6 bases and J by 8 bases; unmatched bases: 4. The V gene's germline CDR1 is MGHDK and CDR2 SYGVNS. This CDR3 has 12 residues. CDR3 loop: CASRRTGEGYTF. DNA for the CDR3: TGTGCCAGCAGAAGGACAGGGGAGGGCTACACCTTC.

The chain joins TRBV7-6 to TRBJ2-3; 13 nucleotides line up with TRBD2. The CDR3 runs 16 residues. The germline V gene encodes CDR1 SGHVS and CDR2 FNYEAQ. The junction had 6 bases not matched to a gene; V was cut back by 4 bases and J by 5 bases. The CDR3, as DNA: TGTGCCAGCAGCTCCGGGACTAGCGGGATGAAAGATACGCAGTATTTT. It translates to CASSSGTSGMKDTQYF.

This chain links TRBV6-5 with TRBJ1-2, with D unclear. The CDR3 contains 14 residues. Trimming cost V 5 bases and J 2 bases, with 12 bases left between them. CDR1 MNHEY and CDR2 SVGAGI come from the germline V gene. The DNA for the CDR3 is TGTGCCAGCAGTCGGTTCAAAGAGAACTATGGCTACACCTTC. It yields the protein CASSRFKENYGYTF.

A single count supports this clone. V and J are TRBV10-2 and TRBJ1-5; 7 bases line up with TRBD1. This CDR3 has 15 amino acids. After removal of 6 bases from V and 2 bases from J, the junction contained 7 bases not matched to a gene. The germline gives CDR1 WSHSY, CDR2 SAAADI. The CDR3 region is CASSPTGRGNQPQHF. The CDR3 coding sequence is TGCGCCAGCAGCCCGACAGGGCGTGGCAATCAGCCCCAGCATTTT.

The CDR3 coding sequence is TGTGCCAGCAGCTTCAGGGTGGGGCGGGGTGAAAAACTGTTTTTT. Encoded protein: CASSFRVGRGEKLFF. The chain carries TRBV7-2 and TRBJ1-4, with D tentatively TRBD1 (5 bases). Germline CDR1 reads SGHTA; CDR2 reads FQGNSA. The CDR3 covers 15 residues. The V and J ends lost 3 bases and 7 bases respectively, with 15 bases between them.

V is TRBV6-5 and J is TRBJ1-1; TRBD1 is a possible D gene (6 bases). The CDR3 totals 13 residues. Germline loops: CDR1 MNHEY, CDR2 SVGAGI. The ends were cut back, 5 bases at V and 4 bases at J, with 11 bases in the middle. CDR3 nucleotide sequence: TGTGCCAGCAGTCGTACAGGGACCACTGAAGCTTTCTTT. As protein: CASSRTGTTEAFF.

The chain carries TRBV15 and TRBJ2-1, with unresolved D. The V gene's germline CDR1 is LNHNV and CDR2 YYDKDF (reference sequence). This CDR3 is built from 14 residues. Trimming stripped 3 bases from V and 7 bases from J, with 13 bases between. DNA for the CDR3: TGTGCCACCAGCAGGCTCTTGGAGTGGAATGAGCAGTTCTTC. Translated: CATSRLLEWNEQFF.

This chain links TRBV27 with TRBJ2-7; tentatively, D is TRBD2 (6 bases). The V end was cut by 0 bases, the J end by 8 bases, with 14 bases between. The germline CDR1 and CDR2 sequences are MNHEY and SMNVEV (reference sequence). The CDR3 consists of 14 residues. This CDR3 reads CASSLSPASAKQYF. CDR3 bases: TGTGCCAGCAGTTTATCCCCGGCTAGCGCTAAGCAGTACTTC.

This rearrangement joins TRBV18 to TRBJ2-7, with D perhaps matching TRBD2 (6 bases). Trimming cost V 3 bases and J 1 base, with 13 bases left between them. The CDR3 totals 15 residues. The V gene's germline CDR1 is KGHSH and CDR2 LQKENI. The CDR3 loop reads CASSPPGRSSYEQYF. CDR3 sequence (DNA): TGTGCCAGCTCACCTCCGGGGAGGAGTTCCTACGAGCAGTACTTC.

The chain joins TRBV7-8 to TRBJ1-5; D gene unclear. The CDR3 is 17 amino acids. Trimming pared 4 bases from V and 0 bases from J, leaving 16 bases between. Germline CDR1 reads SGHVS; CDR2 reads FQNEAQ. The CDR3 bases are TGTGCCAGCAGCTATTCTCGCGGGCTCTATAGCAATCAGCCCCAGCATTTT. This codes for CASSYSRGLYSNQPQHF.

The rearrangement joins TRBV19 to TRBJ2-1; D gene unclear. Germline assignment: CDR1 LNHDA and CDR2 SQIVND (reference sequence). This CDR3 comprises 14 residues. V lost 6 bases to trimming and J lost 0 bases, with 9 bases between them. CDR3 in amino acids: CASRLESSYNEQFF. For the CDR3, the DNA is TGTGCCAGTAGATTGGAGAGCTCCTACAATGAGCAGTTCTTC.

Note on this clone: This sample also contains other DNA sequences that code for the same CDR3. The rearrangement links TRBV7-2 to TRBJ1-2; D is ambiguous. In germline, CDR1 is SGHTA, CDR2 FQGNSA. The CDR3 consists of 15 residues. Trimming removed 1 base at V and 2 bases at J, with 11 bases between. CDR3 sequence: CASSLGGSSNYGYTF. CDR3 nucleotides: TGTGCCAGCAGCTTAGGTGGCAGTTCCAACTATGGCTACACCTTC.

The chain is built from TRBV7-9 and TRBJ2-7; the match to TRBD1 covers 7 bases. The CDR3 spans 14 residues. In germline, CDR1 is SEHNR, CDR2 FQNEAQ (reference sequence). V dropped 5 bases and J dropped 4; count of bases not matched to a gene: 8. The CDR3 sequence: CASSARDRLYEQYF. The CDR3 bases are TGTGCCAGCAGCGCGAGGGACAGATTATACGAGCAGTACTTC. Looking up the rest from reference TRBV7-9 and TRBJ2-7 gives the full variable domain: DTGVSQNPRHKITKRGQNVTFRCDPISEHNRLYWYRQTLGQGPEFLTYFQNEAQLEKSRLLSDRFSAERPKGSFSTLEIQRTEQGDSAMYLCASSARDRLYEQYFGPGTRLTVT.